This T cell receptor (beta chain) is from a study of blood T cells in healthy people across ages. Study outcomes and limitations: TCR beta diversity per million T cells fell roughly linearly with age.

V lost 0 bases, J lost 0 bases, and 15 bases lay in between. The CDR3 contains 17 residues. The germline CDR1 and CDR2 sequences are MNHNS and SASEGT. Then a second PCR, running roughly 7 to 11 cycles, was carried out with a sample-barcoded 5' primer and a J-beta primer mix. A single record per CDR3 protein comes from TCRdb applying MiXCR to the 5' RACE reads. Of some 640,000 distinct CDR3 sequences detected, approximately 30% appear once; the ten largest clones hold around a sixth. About this clonotype: Its antigen remains unknown.

The clonotype was recovered from an elderly woman in good health. Sequencing input: blood. The rearrangement links TRBV6-1 to TRBJ2-7; D perhaps matches TRBD2 (6 bases). CDR3: CASSEARGPQSSYEQYF. CDR3 bases: TGTGCCAGCAGTGAAGCGCGGGGCCCCCAAAGCTCCTACGAGCAGTACTTC.